This T cell receptor beta chain was sequenced during a study of blood T cell repertoires in COVID-19. Profiled with immunoSEQ multiplex PCR; TCRdb holds only in-frame clones, not every one. The table has approximately 440,000 clones, roughly 88% seen once; the top ten hold around 0.6%. V shed 3 bases, J shed 7 bases, and the junction held 8 bases outside the gene matches. CDR1 and CDR2 from the germline V gene are SGDLS and YYNGEE. There are 17 residues in the CDR3. The chain carries TRBV9 and TRBJ2-1, with 15 positions matching TRBD2. Sequencing input: PBMCs or T cells enriched from blood (not recorded which). This sequence originates from a man aged 18 to 30 who had recovered from COVID-19. The CDR3 DNA reads TGTGCCAGCAGCGCCGGACTAGCGGGGGGGCTGGGTAATGAGCAGTTCTTC. As protein: CASSAGLAGGLGNEQFF.